Given below is one T cell receptor (beta chain) in context. No antigen is known for it. The source of the sample is a study of T-cell reconstitution after alpha-beta-depleted transplantation in children. Study conclusions and caveats: Day-60 TCRbeta diversity that was high in some patients was derived from surviving recipient T cells and thymic progenitors. T-cell numbers and diversity one year post-transplant derived largely from freshly generated T cells. Several hundred graft clones that had expanded were reportedly the source of alpha-beta T cells about two months after transplant.

Germline V gene data show CDR1 as SGHDT and CDR2 as YYEEEE. CDR3 length: 15 amino acids. Trimming stripped 3 bases from V and 7 bases from J, with 16 bases between. A library of TCRbeta sequences, prepared with unique molecular identifiers, was generated. TCRdb analysed the PCR reads with MiXCR anew, one entry per CDR3 protein. Here the sample spans approximately 220,000 distinct CDR3 sequences, approximately 19% being singletons. The material sequenced was PBMCs, mostly from graft donor cells, taken 360 days after TCRalphabeta/CD19-depleted stem cell transplant. The chain has TRBV5-6 and TRBJ2-2, with a tentative D call TRBD1 (5 bases). The TCR was taken from a male patient under 10 years old who had a stem cell transplant for acute lymphoblastic leukemia, so the T cells may come from the graft donor. In nucleotides, the CDR3 is TGTGCCAGCAGCTCGGCCTCAGGGTGGAGCGGGGAGCTGTTTTTT. Its protein product is CASSSASGWSGELFF.